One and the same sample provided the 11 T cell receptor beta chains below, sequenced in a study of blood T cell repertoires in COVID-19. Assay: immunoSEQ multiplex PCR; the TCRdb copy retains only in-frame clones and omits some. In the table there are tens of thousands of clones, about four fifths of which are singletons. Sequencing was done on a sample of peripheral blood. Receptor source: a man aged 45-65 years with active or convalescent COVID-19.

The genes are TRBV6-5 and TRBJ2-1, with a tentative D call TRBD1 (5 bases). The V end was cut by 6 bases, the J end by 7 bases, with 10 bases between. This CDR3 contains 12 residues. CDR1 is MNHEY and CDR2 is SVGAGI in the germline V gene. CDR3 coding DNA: TGTGCCAGCAGCGGAAAGGGGAATGAGCAGTTCTTC. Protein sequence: CASSGKGNEQFF.

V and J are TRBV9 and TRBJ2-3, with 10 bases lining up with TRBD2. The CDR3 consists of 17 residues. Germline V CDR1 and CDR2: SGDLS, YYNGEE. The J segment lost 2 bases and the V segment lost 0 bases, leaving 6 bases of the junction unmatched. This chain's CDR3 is CASSVAPSGGTTDTQYF. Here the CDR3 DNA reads TGTGCCAGCAGCGTAGCTCCTAGCGGGGGAACCACAGATACGCAGTATTTT.

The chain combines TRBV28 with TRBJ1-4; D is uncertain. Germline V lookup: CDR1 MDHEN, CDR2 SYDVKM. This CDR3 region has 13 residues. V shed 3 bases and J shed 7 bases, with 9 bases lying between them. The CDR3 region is CASSFPQVEKLFF. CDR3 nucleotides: TGTGCCAGCAGTTTTCCGCAGGTTGAAAAACTGTTTTTT.

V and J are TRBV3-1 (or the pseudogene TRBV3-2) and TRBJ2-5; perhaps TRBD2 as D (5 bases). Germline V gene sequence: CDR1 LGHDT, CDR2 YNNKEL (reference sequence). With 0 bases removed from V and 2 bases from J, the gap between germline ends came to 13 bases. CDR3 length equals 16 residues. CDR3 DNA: TGTGCCAGCAGCCAAGAAGGGCGGACGGGACAAGAGACCCAGTACTTC. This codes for CASSQEGRTGQETQYF.

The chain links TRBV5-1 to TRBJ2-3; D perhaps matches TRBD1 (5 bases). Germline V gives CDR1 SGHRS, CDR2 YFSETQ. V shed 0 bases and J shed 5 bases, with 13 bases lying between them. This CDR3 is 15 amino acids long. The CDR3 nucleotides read TGCGCCAGCAGCTTGGATCCAGGGTCCCGAGATACGCAGTATTTT. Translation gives CASSLDPGSRDTQYF.

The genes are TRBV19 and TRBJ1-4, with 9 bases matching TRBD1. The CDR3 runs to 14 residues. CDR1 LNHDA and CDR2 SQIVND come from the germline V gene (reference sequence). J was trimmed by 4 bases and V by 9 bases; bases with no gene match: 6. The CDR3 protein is CASLRGQGNEKLFF. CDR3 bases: TGTGCCAGCCTCCGGGGACAGGGTAATGAAAAACTGTTTTTT.

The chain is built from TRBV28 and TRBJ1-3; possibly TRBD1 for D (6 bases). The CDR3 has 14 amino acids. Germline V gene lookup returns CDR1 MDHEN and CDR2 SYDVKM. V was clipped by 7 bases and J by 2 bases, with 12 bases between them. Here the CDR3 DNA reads TGTGCCAGCAAAACAGGGTCAGCTGGAAACACCATATATTTT. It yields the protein CASKTGSAGNTIYF.

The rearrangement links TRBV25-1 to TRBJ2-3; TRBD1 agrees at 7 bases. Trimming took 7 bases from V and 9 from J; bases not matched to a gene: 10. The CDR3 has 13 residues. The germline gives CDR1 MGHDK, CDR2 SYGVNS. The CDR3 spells CASTLGGRGTQYF. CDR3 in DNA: TGTGCCAGCACCCTTGGGGGCAGGGGGACGCAGTATTTT.

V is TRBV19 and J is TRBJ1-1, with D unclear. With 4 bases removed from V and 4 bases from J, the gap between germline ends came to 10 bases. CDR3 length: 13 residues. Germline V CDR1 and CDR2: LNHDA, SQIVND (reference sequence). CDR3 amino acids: CASSNLRGTEAFF. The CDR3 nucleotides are TGTGCCAGTAGTAACTTACGGGGCACTGAAGCTTTCTTT.

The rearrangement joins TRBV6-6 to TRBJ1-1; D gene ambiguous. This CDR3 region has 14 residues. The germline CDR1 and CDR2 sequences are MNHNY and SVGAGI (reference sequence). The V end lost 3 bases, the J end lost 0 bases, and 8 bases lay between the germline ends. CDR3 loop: CASSYPELNTEAFF. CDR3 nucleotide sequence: TGTGCCAGCAGTTATCCGGAGTTGAACACTGAAGCTTTCTTT.

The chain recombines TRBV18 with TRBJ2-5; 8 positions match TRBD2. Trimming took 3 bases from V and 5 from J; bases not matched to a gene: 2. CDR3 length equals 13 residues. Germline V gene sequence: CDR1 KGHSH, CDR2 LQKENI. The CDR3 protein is CASSPPSGETQYF. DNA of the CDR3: TGTGCCAGCTCACCCCCTAGCGGGGAGACCCAGTACTTC.